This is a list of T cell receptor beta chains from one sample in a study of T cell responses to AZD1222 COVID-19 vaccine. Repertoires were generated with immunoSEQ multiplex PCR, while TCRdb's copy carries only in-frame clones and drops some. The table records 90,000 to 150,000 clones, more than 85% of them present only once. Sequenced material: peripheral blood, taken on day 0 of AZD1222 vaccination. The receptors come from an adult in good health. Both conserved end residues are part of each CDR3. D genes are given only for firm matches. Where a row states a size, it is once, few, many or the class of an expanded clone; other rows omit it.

TGTGCCAGCAGCTCCCGTGCAGCAAAGGGGGTGCTGTTTTTT | CASSSRAAKGVLFF | TRBJ2-2 | NA | TRBV7-2 | NA
TGCAGCGTTAGGGCGGGCTACACCTTC | CSVRAGYTF | TRBJ1-2 | NA | TRBV29-1 | few
TGTGCCAGCAGCGAAACCGCACACGGTTCACCCCTCCACTTT | CASSETAHGSPLHF | TRBJ1-6 | NA | TRBV3-1/TRBV3-2 | NA
TGTGCCAGCAGTGAACCTCCGGCGGTGAACACTGAAGCTTTCTTT | CASSEPPAVNTEAFF | TRBJ1-1 | NA | TRBV6-1 | NA
TGTGCCAGTAGTGCAGGGACCGGGGCCAACGTCCTGACTTTC | CASSAGTGANVLTF | TRBJ2-6 | NA | TRBV19 | NA
TGCGCCAGCAGCTTGGTGGTCCGGGGAATCGTGCCTGACAATGAGCAGTTCTTC | CASSLVVRGIVPDNEQFF | TRBJ2-1 | NA | TRBV5-1 | once
TGTGCCAGCAGTTACGGGGGGGGACGTCCTGGAAACACCATATATTTT | CASSYGGGRPGNTIYF | TRBJ1-3 | NA | TRBV6-5 | NA
TGTGCCAGCAGCCCCCCGGGACGGAGTTCCCACGAGCAGTACTTC | CASSPPGRSSHEQYF | TRBJ2-7 | NA | TRBV7-9 | NA
TGCGCCAGCAGCTGGTACACAGGGGGCACTGAAGCTTTCTTT | CASSWYTGGTEAFF | TRBJ1-1 | TRBD1 | TRBV5-1 | NA
TGTGCCAGCAGCCCAGGGGGCGCAGGGGAAAAACTGTTTTTT | CASSPGGAGEKLFF | TRBJ1-4 | TRBD1 | TRBV28 | NA
TGTGCCAGCAGCCTAAAGGGGACAGGACATGGCTACACCTTC | CASSLKGTGHGYTF | TRBJ1-2 | TRBD1 | TRBV3-1/TRBV3-2 | NA
TGTGCCAGTAGTACCTCGACTGGCCGAAACACCATATATTTT | CASSTSTGRNTIYF | TRBJ1-3 | NA | TRBV19 | NA
TGTGCCAGCAGCAGCCAGGGGGGGACTGGAAACACCATATATTTT | CASSSQGGTGNTIYF | TRBJ1-3 | TRBD1 | TRBV28 | NA
TGTGCCAGCAGCCACCTAGCGGGAGAAGAGCAGTACTTC | CASSHLAGEEQYF | TRBJ2-7 | TRBD2 | TRBV3-1/TRBV3-2 | NA
TGTGCCACCAGCAGAGAAGGGTCGGGTCTAGCCAAAAACATTCAGTACTTC | CATSREGSGLAKNIQYF | TRBJ2-4 | NA | TRBV15 | NA
TGTGCCATCAGTGAAAACTTACAGGGTCCTTATAATTCACCCCTCCACTTT | CAISENLQGPYNSPLHF | TRBJ1-6 | NA | TRBV10-3 | NA
TGTGCCATCAGTGAAGGGAGTGAAAAACTGTTTTTT | CAISEGSEKLFF | TRBJ1-4 | NA | TRBV10-3 | NA
TGTGCCAGTAGTATACTAGCGGGAGGGACAGATACGCAGTATTTT | CASSILAGGTDTQYF | TRBJ2-3 | TRBD2 | TRBV19 | NA
TGCGCCAGCAGTGGTGGCGGCGGAACCAACTATGGCTACACCTTC | CASSGGGGTNYGYTF | TRBJ1-2 | NA | TRBV5-1 | NA
TGTGCCAGCAGCTTGGTGTCGAGAGCGCCAACTAGCACAGATACGCAGTATTTT | CASSLVSRAPTSTDTQYF | TRBJ2-3 | NA | TRBV7-6 | NA
TGCAGTGCTAGTTCGGGACTAGCGGTAGAGTACAATGAGCAGTTCTTC | CSASSGLAVEYNEQFF | TRBJ2-1 | TRBD2 | TRBV20-1 | NA
TGCGCCAGCAGCTTGGACCCCGGGACAGGGGGCGAAGCTTTCTTT | CASSLDPGTGGEAFF | TRBJ1-1 | TRBD1 | TRBV5-1 | NA
TGTGCCAGCACCCGGTCGTTACAGCGGGAGGGAGAGACCCAGTACTTC | CASTRSLQREGETQYF | TRBJ2-5 | TRBD2 | TRBV5-4 | NA